The 22 T cell receptor beta chains below all came from one sample that was sequenced in a study of cytomegalovirus exposure and HLA in healthy donors. PCR used 60 Vbeta primers and 13 Jbeta primers. This table comes from immunoSEQ multiplex PCR, and its TCRdb copy is limited to in-frame clones, with some not included. Across more than 45,000 clones, the top ten clones capture roughly 4% of the sample. Sequencing was performed on PBMCs. The receptors were sampled from a male donor in good health and CMV-seronegative.

J is TRBJ2-3 and V is TRBV29-1; 10 bases map to TRBD2. The germline CDR1 and CDR2 sequences are SQVTM and ANQGSEA. This CDR3 comprises 15 residues. V dropped 6 bases and J dropped 0; count of bases not matched to a gene: 6. The CDR3 is CSVSPTSGSTDTQYF. CDR3 sequence (DNA): TGCAGCGTCTCGCCGACTAGCGGGAGCACAGATACGCAGTATTTT.

The rearrangement links TRBV6-4 to TRBJ2-3; TRBD2 agrees at 11 bases. Germline values: CDR1 MRHNA, CDR2 SNTAGT. The CDR3 extends over 15 amino acids. The V gene end was trimmed by 0 bases and the J gene end by 4 bases; junction bases not matched to a gene: 0. CDR3 sequence (DNA): TGTGCCAGCAGTGACTCTAGCGGGGGGGCAGATACGCAGTATTTT. As protein: CASSDSSGGADTQYF.

The chain links TRBV13 to TRBJ2-7; D uncertain. This CDR3 contains 12 residues. Germline CDR1 is PRHDT and CDR2 is FYEKMQ (reference sequence). The ends were cut back, 6 bases at V and 0 bases at J, with 6 bases in the middle. The DNA for the CDR3 is TGTGCCAGCAGTTTTCGCTCCTACGAGCAGTACTTC. It is translated as CASSFRSYEQYF. The full variable domain, its missing parts supplied by reference TRBV13 and TRBJ2-7, is AAGVIQSPRHLIKEKRETATLKCYPIPRHDTVYWYQQGPGQDPQFLISFYEKMQSDKGSIPDRFSAQQFSDYHSELNMSSLELGDSALYFCASSFRSYEQYFGPGTRLTVT.

The rearrangement links TRBV7-9 to TRBJ2-2; a possible D gene is TRBD1 (6 bases). Trimming took off 0 bases at V and 2 bases at J, with 7 bases between the two ends. The CDR3 extends over 15 amino acids. Germline-derived CDR1 and CDR2 are SEHNR and FQNEAQ (reference sequence). CDR3 sequence reads: CASSLAGGNTGELFF. As DNA, the CDR3 is TGTGCCAGCAGCTTAGCAGGGGGAAACACCGGGGAGCTGTTTTTT.

The rearrangement links TRBV7-2 to TRBJ1-2; TRBD1 is a possible D gene (5 bases). The CDR3 runs 12 residues. Germline V gene sequence: CDR1 SGHTA, CDR2 FQGNSA. The V gene lost 6 bases and the J gene lost 4 bases, with 9 bases spanning the gap. CDR3 sequence (DNA): TGTGCCAGCAGACCAGACAGCTATGGCTACACCTTC. It is translated as CASRPDSYGYTF.

The rearrangement uses TRBV28 and TRBJ2-7, with 7 bases aligning to TRBD1. V shed 5 bases and J 4 bases; nucleotides not matched to a gene: 8. Germline V gene sequence: CDR1 MDHEN, CDR2 SYDVKM. The CDR3 consists of 14 residues. The CDR3 DNA is TGTGCCAGCAGTCTTCCCCCAGGGGGATACGAGCAGTACTTC. Protein product: CASSLPPGGYEQYF.

The chain is built from TRBV19 and TRBJ1-2, with TRBD1 matching over 12 bases. V trimming: 6 bases; J trimming: 3 bases; junction bases outside the gene matches: 5. There are 15 residues in the CDR3. Germline-derived CDR1 and CDR2 are LNHDA and SQIVND (reference sequence). CDR3 coding DNA: TGTGCCAGTAGCGGGACAGGGGGCGGCGACTATGGCTACACCTTC. It encodes CASSGTGGGDYGYTF. Full variable domain (remainder filled in from reference TRBV19 and TRBJ1-2): DGGITQSPKYLFRKEGQNVTLSCEQNLNHDAMYWYRQDPGQGLRLIYYSQIVNDFQKGDIAEGYSVSREKKESFPLTVTSAQKNPTAFYLCASSGTGGGDYGYTFGSGTRLTVV.

About this clone: Distinct nucleotide sequences in the sample also encode this CDR3. The gene calls are TRBV18 and TRBJ1-3; TRBD1 aligns across 7 bases. Germline V gene lookup returns CDR1 KGHSH and CDR2 LQKENI. CDR3 length: 14 residues. The V gene end was trimmed by 3 bases and the J gene end by 4 bases; junction bases not matched to a gene: 3. Here the CDR3 reads CASSPGTDGNTIYF. CDR3 bases: TGTGCCAGCTCACCCGGGACAGACGGAAACACCATATATTTT.

Note on this clone: Other nucleotide sequences in the sample specify the same CDR3. V is TRBV11-1 and J is TRBJ2-1, with TRBD1 matching 11 bases. This CDR3 is 17 amino acids long. The J segment lost 2 bases and the V segment lost 5 bases, leaving 8 bases of the junction unmatched. CDR1 is SGHAT and CDR2 is FQDESV in the germline V gene (reference sequence). CDR3 in amino acids: CASSPRDRGATYNEQFF. CDR3 coding DNA: TGTGCCAGCAGCCCAAGGGACAGGGGGGCGACCTACAATGAGCAGTTCTTC.

The chain links TRBV29-1 to TRBJ2-7, with a tentative D call TRBD1 (5 bases). CDR1 SQVTM and CDR2 ANQGSEA come from the germline V gene. The V gene lost 5 bases and the J gene lost 6 bases, with 20 bases spanning the gap. The CDR3 consists of 14 residues. The CDR3 nucleotides read TGCAGCGTTATTGAAGAAAGGGGAAGACCCGAGCAGTACTTC. Residues: CSVIEERGRPEQYF.

The V call is TRBV5-1, the J call TRBJ1-2; 8 bases fit TRBD1. The V segment lost 5 bases and the J segment 1 base; nucleotides outside the gene matches: 25. The CDR3 contains 21 residues. Germline assignment: CDR1 SGHRS and CDR2 YFSETQ. The CDR3 sequence is CASRSEVTRAPGGAYNYGYTF. DNA for the CDR3: TGCGCCAGCAGATCGGAAGTTACCCGAGCCCCAGGGGGCGCCTATAACTATGGCTACACCTTC.

The V call is TRBV6-6, the J call TRBJ2-2; TRBD2 might be the D (5 bases). Germline CDR1 and CDR2: MNHNY and SVGAGI (reference sequence). V lost 6 bases to trimming and J lost 7 bases, with 12 bases between them. The CDR3 extends over 13 amino acids. The CDR3 protein is CASRPGLDGELFF. CDR3 in DNA: TGTGCCAGCAGGCCGGGGTTGGACGGGGAGCTGTTTTTT.

The chain is built from TRBV10-3 and TRBJ2-2, with 12 bases matching TRBD2. The length of the CDR3 is 15 residues. Germline trimming cut 3 bases from V and 7 bases from J; bases unmatched to any gene: 3. CDR1 and CDR2 from the germline V gene are ENHRY and SYGVKD. CDR3 nucleotides: TGTGCCATCAGTGATCTAGCGGGAGGGGTCGGGGAGCTGTTTTTT. Translation gives CAISDLAGGVGELFF.

This rearrangement joins TRBV30 to TRBJ2-1; possibly TRBD1 for D (5 bases). The germline V and J ends were trimmed by 2 bases and 5 bases, with 10 bases remaining between them. The germline V gene has CDR1 GTSNPN and CDR2 SVGIG (reference sequence). The CDR3 consists of 13 residues. This chain's CDR3 is CAWSRGYDNEQFF. In DNA, the CDR3 is TGTGCCTGGAGTAGGGGTTATGACAATGAGCAGTTCTTC.

The chain joins TRBV7-8 to TRBJ2-7; TRBD1 agrees at 12 bases. From germline, CDR1 is SGHVS and CDR2 FQNEAQ. V trimming: 3 bases; J trimming: 9 bases; junction bases outside the gene matches: 6. The CDR3 is made up of 14 amino acids. CDR3 bases: TGTGCCAGCAGCTTCCGGGACAGGGGGCGCGGGCAGTACTTC. This gives the protein CASSFRDRGRGQYF. The whole variable domain, remainder taken from reference TRBV7-8 and TRBJ2-7, is GAGVSQSPRYKVAKRGQDVALRCDPISGHVSLFWYQQALGQGPEFLTYFQNEAQLDKSGLPSDRFFAERPEGSVSTLKIQRTQQEDSAVYLCASSFRDRGRGQYFGPGTRLTVT.

V and J are TRBV10-3 and TRBJ2-7; 8 nucleotides line up with TRBD1. The J segment lost 7 bases and the V segment lost 0 bases, leaving 11 bases of the junction unmatched. Germline V gene data show CDR1 as ENHRY and CDR2 as SYGVKD. This CDR3 spans 16 amino acids. Here the CDR3 reads CAISESTGVTSLEQYF. CDR3 DNA sequence: TGTGCCATCAGTGAGTCGACAGGGGTGACATCTTTAGAGCAGTACTTC.

The chain carries TRBV18 and TRBJ2-1, with no clear D. CDR3 length: 12 residues. The germline V gene encodes CDR1 KGHSH and CDR2 LQKENI. Trimming shortened V by 2 bases and J by 8 bases, and 7 bases separated the two germline ends. The CDR3 is CASSPFADEQFF. The CDR3 DNA sequence: TGTGCCAGCTCACCATTTGCGGATGAGCAGTTCTTC.

The chain uses TRBV20-1 and TRBJ1-1; D is possibly TRBD1 (6 bases). Trimming stripped 3 bases from V and 10 bases from J, with 12 bases between. This CDR3 contains 11 residues. CDR1 DFQATT and CDR2 SNEGSKA come from the germline V gene (reference sequence). The CDR3, as DNA: TGCAGTGCTAGCTCGGGACAAAGAGCTTTCTTT. Its translation: CSASSGQRAFF.

V and J are TRBV15 and TRBJ2-7, with D possibly matching TRBD1 (6 bases). Germline V gene lookup returns CDR1 LNHNV and CDR2 YYDKDF (reference sequence). This CDR3 region has 15 residues. V dropped 5 bases and J dropped 0 bases, with 14 bases sitting between them. CDR3 DNA sequence: TGTGCCACCAGCCCCCGGGACAAACGCTCCTACGAGCAGTACTTC. This sequence encodes CATSPRDKRSYEQYF.

The V gene is TRBV28, the J gene TRBJ2-7; 8 nucleotides line up with TRBD2. This CDR3 spans 15 amino acids. Unmatched junction bases numbered 5, after V lost 2 bases and J lost 2 bases. From germline, CDR1 is MDHEN and CDR2 SYDVKM. CDR3 amino acids: CASSLGGGSAYEQYF. The CDR3 DNA sequence: TGTGCCAGCAGTTTAGGCGGGGGGAGCGCCTACGAGCAGTACTTC. Looking up the rest from reference TRBV28 and TRBJ2-7 gives the full variable domain: DVKVTQSSRYLVKRTGEKVFLECVQDMDHENMFWYRQDPGLGLRLIYFSYDVKMKEKGDIPEGYSVSREKKERFSLILESASTNQTSMYLCASSLGGGSAYEQYFGPGTRLTVT.

This chain links TRBV28 with TRBJ2-3; TRBD2 aligns across 9 bases. CDR3 length: 18 residues. The germline gives CDR1 MDHEN, CDR2 SYDVKM. J gave up 2 bases and V 4 bases, and 13 bases lay outside the gene matches. As DNA, the CDR3 is TGTGCCAGCAGTTCCACCGCCCCGGGACTAGCAGTCACAGATACGCAGTATTTT. The encoded protein is CASSSTAPGLAVTDTQYF.

The J gene is TRBJ2-5, the V gene TRBV2; 9 bases agree with TRBD2. The CDR3 is 17 amino acids. The germline V gene has CDR1 SNHLY and CDR2 FYNNEI. With 2 bases clipped from V and 2 bases from J, the junction kept 9 bases outside the gene matches. CDR3: CASSERALAGNQETQYF. CDR3 nucleotide sequence: TGTGCCAGCAGTGAAAGGGCCCTAGCGGGGAATCAAGAGACCCAGTACTTC.